A selection of T cell receptor beta chains follows, all from one sample in a study of T cell changes during pregnancy in multiple sclerosis. Repertoires were generated with immunoSEQ multiplex PCR, while TCRdb's copy carries only in-frame clones and drops some. The profile shows 58,000 or so clones, approximately 90% of them singletons. Sequencing used peripheral blood, obtained in the first trimester of pregnancy. The receptor set was obtained from a female donor in good health, enrolled as a control in a pregnancy study. The CDR3 runs from the conserved cysteine through the conserved F or W. D genes are given only for firm matches. Clone size is given for some rows only: seen once, a few or many times, or a class if the clone is expanded.

CDR3 protein	CDR3 DNA	D gene	V gene	J gene	clone size
CASSSGLAGGAKNIQYF	TGTGCCAGCAGTTCGGGACTAGCGGGAGGAGCCAAAAACATTCAGTACTTC	TRBD2	TRBV27	TRBJ2-4	-
CASRPTLGTGSGYTF	TGTGCCAGCAGACCGACGTTGGGGACAGGTTCTGGCTACACCTTC	TRBD1	TRBV28	TRBJ1-2	-
CASSIHRDSYEQYF	TGTGCCAGTAGTATACACAGGGATTCCTACGAGCAGTACTTC	-	TRBV19	TRBJ2-7	-
CASSEATGSGNTIYF	TGTGCCAGCAGTGAAGCTACAGGCTCTGGAAACACCATATATTTT	-	TRBV6-1	TRBJ1-3	-
CASYDRETDTQYF	TGTGCCAGCTACGACAGGGAGACAGATACGCAGTATTTT	TRBD1	TRBV28	TRBJ2-3	-
CASSSYGGRAQVDEQFF	TGTGCTAGCAGCAGCTACGGCGGGAGGGCCCAGGTGGATGAGCAGTTCTTC	TRBD2	TRBV7-7	TRBJ2-1	once
CAISESGTGNTIYF	TGTGCCATCAGTGAGTCAGGGACTGGAAACACCATATATTTT	-	TRBV10-3	TRBJ1-3	-
CASSDGEGRGLEETQYF	TGTGCCAGCAGTGACGGGGAGGGACGGGGCCTGGAAGAGACCCAGTACTTC	TRBD2	TRBV25-1	TRBJ2-5	once
CASRATVNAFF	TGTGCCAGCAGGGCTACAGTTAACGCTTTCTTT	-	TRBV28	TRBJ1-1	once
CASSQERRPNTEAFF	TGTGCCAGCAGCCAAGAAAGGAGGCCGAACACTGAAGCTTTCTTT	-	TRBV4-2	TRBJ1-1	-
CSAHRVNTQYF	TGCAGTGCTCACAGGGTAAATACGCAGTATTTT	-	TRBV20-1	TRBJ2-3	-
CAISAVNTEAFF	TGTGCCATCAGTGCCGTTAACACTGAAGCTTTCTTT	-	TRBV10-3	TRBJ1-1	-
CASSPETGVNQPQHF	TGTGCCAGCTCACCAGAGACAGGGGTAAATCAGCCCCAGCATTTT	TRBD1	TRBV18	TRBJ1-5	once
CASSPPGTVRGNQPQHF	TGTGCCAGCTCACCACCCGGGACAGTTCGTGGCAATCAGCCCCAGCATTTT	TRBD1	TRBV18	TRBJ1-5	-
CASSPLAGAHEQYF	TGCGCCAGCAGCCCACTAGCGGGAGCCCACGAGCAGTACTTC	TRBD2	TRBV4-1	TRBJ2-7	-
CASSFRQEQYF	TGTGCCAGCAGCTTCAGACAGGAGCAGTACTTC	-	TRBV5-6	TRBJ2-7	-
CASSLVGSGGETQYF	TGTGCTAGCAGCTTAGTCGGGAGTGGTGGGGAGACCCAGTACTTC	-	TRBV7-7	TRBJ2-5	-
CASGPTREGRNYGYTF	TGTGCTAGTGGGCCCACCAGGGAAGGCCGTAACTATGGCTACACCTTC	-	TRBV12-5	TRBJ1-2	once
CASSATGTSVMDTQYF	TGTGCCAGCAGCGCTACCGGGACTAGCGTCATGGATACGCAGTATTTT	TRBD2	TRBV27	TRBJ2-3	-
CASSTTGAESYEQYF	TGTGCCAGCAGTACTACAGGGGCTGAGAGCTACGAGCAGTACTTC	TRBD1	TRBV27	TRBJ2-7	-
CAWRGDGDSRGELFF	TGTGCCTGGAGGGGGGACGGGGACAGCCGCGGGGAGCTGTTTTTT	TRBD1	TRBV30	TRBJ2-2	-
CASSLAASGRYNEQFF	TGTGCCAGCAGCTTAGCTGCTAGCGGGAGATACAATGAGCAGTTCTTC	TRBD2	TRBV7-6	TRBJ2-1	once
CASSEAFIATYTDTQYF	TGTGCCAGCAGTGAAGCGTTTATAGCCACGTACACAGATACGCAGTATTTT	-	TRBV6-1	TRBJ2-3	-
CASSQADTEAFF	TGCGCCAGCAGCCAGGCAGACACTGAAGCTTTCTTT	-	TRBV4-1	TRBJ1-1	once
CASSPATMSYEQYF	TGTGCCAGCTCACCTGCCACTATGAGCTACGAGCAGTACTTC	-	TRBV18	TRBJ2-7	-
CASTPPGLGSYEQYF	TGTGCCAGCACCCCCCCCGGTTTGGGGAGCTACGAGCAGTACTTC	-	TRBV7-9	TRBJ2-7	-
CASSPTERVRGGDTF	TGTGCCAGCAGTCCCACGGAACGGGTTCGAGGCGGCGACACCTTC	-	TRBV6-6	TRBJ1-2	-
CASSLETGGVMTPLHF	TGCGCCAGCAGCTTGGAGACAGGGGGTGTTATGACACCCCTCCACTTT	TRBD1	TRBV5-1	TRBJ1-6	-
CASSWGGEAFF	TGCGCCAGCAGCTGGGGAGGGGAAGCTTTCTTT	-	TRBV5-1	TRBJ1-1	-
CASSSASGGAYEQYF	TGTGCCAGCAGCTCCGCTAGCGGGGGGGCCTACGAGCAGTACTTC	TRBD2	TRBV13	TRBJ2-7	-
CSVVKVTEQFF	TGCAGCGTTGTAAAAGTAACAGAGCAGTTCTTC	-	TRBV29-1	TRBJ2-1	-
CASMSSGNTIYF	TGTGCCAGCATGAGCTCTGGAAACACCATATATTTT	-	TRBV2	TRBJ1-3	few
CASLQGEKLFF	TGTGCCAGCCTTCAGGGAGAAAAACTGTTTTTT	-	TRBV2	TRBJ1-4	once
CASSFSRQETQYF	TGTGCCAGCAGCTTCTCCAGACAAGAGACCCAGTACTTC	-	TRBV5-4	TRBJ2-5	once
CSVESRGPVIHGYTF	TGCAGCGTTGAGTCGCGGGGGCCGGTCATTCATGGCTACACCTTC	-	TRBV29-1	TRBJ1-2	-
CASSSGGELDTQYF	TGTGCCAGTAGTAGTGGCGGGGAATTGGATACGCAGTATTTT	-	TRBV19	TRBJ2-3	-
CASRRDTGNTIYF	TGTGCCAGTAGACGGGACACGGGAAACACCATATATTTT	-	TRBV19	TRBJ1-3	-
CASSFRGVSSYEQYF	TGTGCCAGCAGCTTCAGGGGGGTGAGCTCCTACGAGCAGTACTTC	-	TRBV28	TRBJ2-7	-
CASSPWDRGFGEAFF	TGTGCCAGTAGTCCGTGGGACAGGGGGTTTGGTGAAGCTTTCTTT	TRBD1	TRBV19	TRBJ1-1	-
CAWSVGLAGAGELFF	TGTGCCTGGAGTGTCGGACTAGCGGGGGCCGGGGAGCTGTTTTTT	TRBD2	TRBV30	TRBJ2-2	-
CASSPRGDEQYF	TGTGCCAGCAGCCCCCGCGGTGACGAGCAGTACTTC	-	TRBV13	TRBJ2-7	-
CASSVPGGGYTF	TGTGCCAGCAGCGTTCCGGGGGGTGGCTACACCTTC	-	TRBV21-1	TRBJ1-2	-
CASSFGTGQGYTF	TGCGCCAGCAGCTTCGGGACAGGGCAAGGCTACACCTTC	TRBD1	TRBV5-1	TRBJ1-2	-
CASSYSGGPSSPLHF	TGTGCCAGCAGTTACTCAGGGGGCCCGAGCTCACCCCTCCACTTT	TRBD1	TRBV6-5	TRBJ1-6	-
CASLEGGQDTGELFF	TGTGCCAGCCTCGAAGGGGGACAGGACACCGGGGAGCTGTTTTTT	TRBD1	TRBV4-2	TRBJ2-2	-
CASSLSGRVTEAFF	TGTGCCAGCAGTTTATCGGGCAGGGTTACTGAAGCTTTCTTT	-	TRBV28	TRBJ1-1	once
CASSPHGGGVNEQFF	TGTGCCAGCAGCCCGCATGGTGGAGGCGTAAATGAGCAGTTCTTC	-	TRBV7-3	TRBJ2-1	-
CASSEGRDQETQYF	TGTGCCAGCAGTGAAGGCAGGGACCAAGAGACCCAGTACTTC	-	TRBV6-1	TRBJ2-5	-
CASIRGLAGGETQYF	TGTGCCAGCATTCGGGGACTAGCGGGAGGAGAGACCCAGTACTTC	TRBD2	TRBV28	TRBJ2-5	-
CASEDRGNTEAFF	TGTGCCTCGGAGGACAGGGGGAACACTGAAGCTTTCTTT	TRBD1	TRBV2	TRBJ1-1	few
CASSRTYEQFF	TGTGCCAGCAGCCGGACATATGAGCAGTTCTTC	-	TRBV7-9	TRBJ2-1	-
CASSLRVSSYEQYF	TGTGCCAGCAGCTTACGGGTTAGCTCCTACGAGCAGTACTTC	-	TRBV7-9	TRBJ2-7	-
CAISGTANEKLFF	TGTGCCATCAGTGGGACAGCTAATGAAAAACTGTTTTTT	-	TRBV10-3	TRBJ1-4	-
CASKGNEQFF	TGTGCCAGCAAGGGGAATGAGCAGTTCTTC	-	TRBV2	TRBJ2-1	-